This entry lists 27 T cell receptor beta chains sequenced from one sample in a study of beta chain features in type 1 diabetes. The sequenced template was cDNA made from the entire isolated RNA. Assay: immunoSEQ multiplex PCR; the TCRdb copy retains only in-frame clones and omits some. This table has under 300,000 clones, under 8.5% appearing once. Sequencing input: central memory CD4+ T cells from blood. Receptor source: a woman aged 18-29 years in good health.

This clone was counted ten times or more. This sequence joins TRBV4-1 and TRBJ2-3; D gene unclear. The germline V and J ends were trimmed by 0 bases and 2 bases, with 12 bases remaining between them. The CDR3 covers 16 residues. Germline values: CDR1 MGHRA, CDR2 YSYEKL. This chain's CDR3 is CASSQDVLLDTDTQYF. The CDR3 DNA reads TGCGCCAGCAGCCAAGATGTGCTGCTCGACACAGATACGCAGTATTTT.

The chain uses TRBV10-3 and TRBJ2-7, with 10 bases fitting TRBD2. V trimming: 6 bases; J trimming: 1 base; junction bases outside the gene matches: 12. CDR3 length equals 17 residues. CDR1 is ENHRY and CDR2 is SYGVKD in the germline V gene. The CDR3 here is CAISLGVAGGPSYEQYF. Here the CDR3 DNA reads TGTGCCATCAGCCTGGGGGTAGCGGGAGGCCCTTCCTACGAGCAGTACTTC.

The chain employs TRBV15 and TRBJ2-4; 8 bases align to TRBD1. Germline V CDR1 and CDR2: LNHNV, YYDKDF (reference sequence). CDR3 size: 15 residues. J gave up 5 bases and V 5 bases, and 8 bases lay outside the gene matches. Written as DNA, the CDR3 is TGTGCCACCAGCGCTTATCAGGGGGCCCAAAACATTCAGTACTTC. Translated: CATSAYQGAQNIQYF.

The V gene is TRBV27, the J gene TRBJ1-2; D uncertain. The length of the CDR3 is 16 residues. Germline CDR1 is MNHEY and CDR2 is SMNVEV (reference sequence). V was trimmed by 4 bases and J by 1 base, leaving 16 bases between them. In DNA, the CDR3 is TGTGCCAGCAGTTACGCGAGAGGTGGACTTAACTATGGCTACACCTTC. This gives the protein CASSYARGGLNYGYTF.

The V gene is TRBV9, the J gene TRBJ2-2, with TRBD2 as a possible D gene (5 bases). This CDR3 has 15 amino acids. CDR1 and CDR2 from the germline V gene are SGDLS and YYNGEE. Trimming took 4 bases from V and 1 from J, leaving 11 bases between them. This CDR3 reads CASSSQLGNTGELFF. CDR3 bases: TGTGCCAGCAGCTCTCAACTAGGGAACACCGGGGAGCTGTTTTTT.

The sample holds a few counts of this clone. The chain carries TRBV21-1 and TRBJ2-4; TRBD2, the table's D call, was not compared with the DNA. TRBV21-1 is tagged as a pseudogene. The CDR3 has 10 residues. The CDR3 coding sequence is TGTGCCAGGCGGAAAAACATTCAGTACTTC. Amino acids: CARRKNIQYF.

The chain carries TRBV18 and TRBJ2-1, with 8 nucleotides matching TRBD2. With V trimmed by 3 bases and J by 7 bases, 11 bases remained unmatched. The CDR3 covers 16 residues. Germline V lookup: CDR1 KGHSH, CDR2 LQKENI. The CDR3 sequence is CASSPEGVAGINEQFF. Here the CDR3 DNA reads TGTGCCAGCTCACCGGAAGGGGTAGCGGGGATAAATGAGCAGTTCTTC.

This clone occurred a few times. The chain joins TRBV5-4 to TRBJ2-1; TRBD1 matches at 9 bases. From germline, CDR1 is SGHNT and CDR2 YYREEE (reference sequence). The CDR3 is 16 residues long. The ends lost 6 bases at V and 6 bases at J; junction bases unmatched: 13. CDR3 in amino acids: CASTPSWTGVLNEQFF. The DNA for the CDR3 is TGTGCCAGCACCCCTTCGTGGACAGGGGTTCTCAATGAGCAGTTCTTC.

Regarding this clone: This may stem from a read error, because a much larger clone lies one nucleotide away. The gene calls are TRBV7-2 and TRBJ2-1; TRBD2 aligns across 15 bases. The CDR3 extends over 14 amino acids. V was clipped by 5 bases and J by 9 bases; unmatched bases: 2. Per germline, CDR1 SGHTA and CDR2 FQGNSA. The CDR3 here is CASSRTSGRGEQFF. As DNA, the CDR3 is TGTGCCAGCAGCCGGACTAGCGGGAGGGGTGAGCAGTTCTTC.

V gene TRBV6-6 combines with J gene TRBJ1-2, with 9 bases that match TRBD1. The length of the CDR3 is 15 residues. Germline CDR1 is MNHNY and CDR2 is SVGAGI (reference sequence). The J segment lost 8 bases and the V segment lost 5 bases, leaving 12 bases of the junction unmatched. The DNA for the CDR3 is TGTGCCAGCAGTCCCGACAGGGGGTTGATTCGGGGCTACACCTTC. Translation: CASSPDRGLIRGYTF.

The rearrangement joins TRBV25-1 to TRBJ2-5; either TRBD1 or TRBD2 may supply D (6 bases each). The CDR3 has 16 amino acids. Between the trimmed V and J ends, which lost 2 bases and 1 base, there was a span of 14 bases. Germline V CDR1 and CDR2: MGHDK, SYGVNS. The CDR3 nucleotides read TGTGCCAGCAGTGAAAGGGGGTTGGGGGGCCAAGAGACCCAGTACTTC. Its protein product is CASSERGLGGQETQYF.

The CDR3 region is CASSFHQGGQPQHF. The CDR3 bases are TGTGCCAGCAGTTTCCATCAGGGAGGTCAGCCCCAGCATTTT. This chain links TRBV6-6 with TRBJ1-5; maybe TRBD1 (5 bases). V was clipped by 4 bases and J by 6 bases, with 13 bases between them. The CDR3 totals 14 residues. CDR1 and CDR2 from the germline V gene are MNHNY and SVGAGI (reference sequence).

This clone was detected only a few times. V usage is TRBV6-5 and J usage is TRBJ2-1, with D possibly matching TRBD1 (6 bases). CDR3 length: 14 residues. Germline CDR1 MNHEY, CDR2 SVGAGI. V lost 2 bases to trimming and J lost 3 bases, with 8 bases between them. The CDR3 bases are TGTGCCAGCAGTTACCTAGGGGGCTACAATGAGCAGTTCTTC. Encoded protein: CASSYLGGYNEQFF.

The chain is built from TRBV2 and TRBJ2-2; D is unclear. V dropped 4 bases and J dropped 4 bases, with 13 bases sitting between them. Germline CDR1 is SNHLY and CDR2 is FYNNEI. The CDR3 extends over 15 amino acids. The CDR3 nucleotides are TGTGCCAGCAGTGCTTTTCTCGAAAGCACCGGGGAGCTGTTTTTT. The encoded protein is CASSAFLESTGELFF.

The chain employs TRBV10-3 and TRBJ2-2; 7 nucleotides match TRBD1. J gave up 2 bases and V 1 base, and 4 bases lay outside the gene matches. The CDR3 consists of 16 residues. The V gene's germline CDR1 is ENHRY and CDR2 SYGVKD. The CDR3 is CAISEWGQFNTGELFF. CDR3 nucleotides: TGTGCCATCAGTGAGTGGGGACAGTTCAACACCGGGGAGCTGTTTTTT.

The chain has TRBV28 and TRBJ1-1; TRBD1 might be the D (6 bases). Germline lookup yields CDR1 MDHEN and CDR2 SYDVKM. The CDR3 has 13 residues. Trimming pared 5 bases from V and 4 bases from J, leaving 11 bases between. DNA of the CDR3: TGTGCCAGCAGTCCACAGGGAGGCACTGAAGCTTTCTTT. It encodes CASSPQGGTEAFF.

This clone was counted between two and nine times. CDR3: CASSSIQQGRDGTQYF. CDR3 nucleotides: TGTGCCAGCAGCTCAATACAACAGGGGCGAGACGGGACCCAGTACTTC. The chain joins TRBV5-5 to TRBJ2-5; 7 bases are a match to TRBD1. The CDR3 runs to 16 residues. Germline trimming cut 3 bases from V and 7 bases from J; bases unmatched to any gene: 15. Germline-derived CDR1 and CDR2 are SGHKS and YYEKEE (reference sequence).

To note about this clone: A clone one base away is much larger, so this may be a read error. The J gene is TRBJ2-2, the V gene TRBV7-9; TRBD1 might be the D (5 bases). This CDR3 spans 13 amino acids. Germline CDR1 and CDR2: SEHNR and FQNEAQ (reference sequence). V lost 2 bases to trimming and J lost 6 bases, with 7 bases between them. CDR3 in amino acids: CASSLRGPGELFF. CDR3 bases: TGTGCCAGCAGCTTAAGGGGCCCCGGGGAGCTGTTTTTT.

The chain combines TRBV14 with TRBJ2-1; 11 nucleotides agree with TRBD2. After removal of 0 bases from V and 4 bases from J, the junction contained 5 bases not matched to a gene. The germline V gene has CDR1 SGHDN and CDR2 FVKESK. This CDR3 region has 17 residues. CDR3 in amino acids: CASSQDAGTSGYNEQFF. The DNA for the CDR3 is TGTGCCAGCAGCCAAGACGCCGGGACTAGCGGTTACAATGAGCAGTTCTTC.

This clone was recorded at least ten times. Other DNA sequences in the sample encode the same CDR3. This chain joins TRBV5-4 and TRBJ1-1; tentative D call: TRBD1 (5 bases). V was clipped by 4 bases and J by 1 base, with 14 bases between them. Germline lookup yields CDR1 SGHNT and CDR2 YYREEE (reference sequence). This CDR3 is 15 amino acids long. As DNA, the CDR3 is TGTGCCAGCAGCCGGGCTAGAGACAGGAACACTGAAGCTTTCTTT. It translates to CASSRARDRNTEAFF.

The CDR3 DNA is TGTGCCAGCGCTTCCTCCGGGACAGGTCAAGAGACCCAGTACTTC. Its translation: CASASSGTGQETQYF. J is TRBJ2-5 and V is TRBV6-1, with 8 bases lining up with TRBD1. Germline trimming cut 8 bases from V and 2 bases from J; bases unmatched to any gene: 10. CDR3 size: 15 residues. Germline V gene lookup returns CDR1 MNHNS and CDR2 SASEGT.

This clone turned up a few times. This chain joins TRBV5-1 and TRBJ2-7; D ambiguous. CDR3 length: 15 amino acids. V was cut by 3 bases and J by 1 base, with 14 bases left in between. Per the germline V gene, CDR1 is SGHRS and CDR2 is YFSETQ. CDR3 DNA sequence: TGCGCCAGCAGCTACCCCGCTACAGATTCCTACGAGCAGTACTTC. Its translation: CASSYPATDSYEQYF. Variable domain in full (rest from reference TRBV5-1 and TRBJ2-7): KAGVTQTPRYLIKTRGQQVTLSCSPISGHRSVSWYQQTPGQGLQFLFEYFSETQRNKGNFPGRFSGRQFSNSRSEMNVSTLELGDSALYLCASSYPATDSYEQYFGPGTRLTVT.

J is TRBJ1-2 and V is TRBV7-2; TRBD1 aligns across 8 bases. Germline V gene data show CDR1 as SGHTA and CDR2 as FQGNSA. The length of the CDR3 is 15 residues. V lost 5 bases, J lost 4 bases, and 9 bases stayed unmatched. DNA of the CDR3: TGTGCCAGCAGCCCCCAGACAGGGGCGCTCTATGGCTACACCTTC. Protein: CASSPQTGALYGYTF.

This clone was counted only a few times. The same CDR3 also results from other DNA sequences found in this sample. V is TRBV20-1 and J is TRBJ2-3; no clear D. V shed 3 bases and J shed 8 bases, with 6 bases lying between them. This CDR3 has 10 amino acids. The V gene's germline CDR1 is DFQATT and CDR2 SNEGSKA (reference sequence). The CDR3 DNA reads as TGCAGTGCTAGTTTCAGTACGCAGTATTTT. Its protein is CSASFSTQYF.

The rearrangement joins TRBV29-1 to TRBJ1-2; 7 nucleotides align to TRBD1. The CDR3 is 12 residues long. Trimming took 4 bases from V and 8 from J; bases not matched to a gene: 7. Looked up from germline, CDR1 is SQVTM and CDR2 is ANQGSEA. The chain's CDR3 is CSVGQGGRGYTF. CDR3 sequence (DNA): TGCAGCGTTGGGCAGGGGGGGCGCGGCTACACCTTC.

The chain has TRBV29-1 and TRBJ2-3, with D perhaps assigned TRBD1 or TRBD2 (5 bases each). This CDR3 contains 13 residues. Germline lookup yields CDR1 SQVTM and CDR2 ANQGSEA. The V gene lost 4 bases and the J gene lost 0 bases, with 8 bases spanning the gap. The CDR3 DNA follows: TGCAGCGTTGGGGGGAGAAGCACAGATACGCAGTATTTT. It is translated as CSVGGRSTDTQYF.

This clone has just a few counts. The rearrangement uses TRBV10-3 and TRBJ2-3; 10 bases align to TRBD2. This CDR3 contains 15 residues. V lost 6 bases, J lost 2 bases, and 5 bases stayed unmatched. Germline V gene data show CDR1 as ENHRY and CDR2 as SYGVKD. The CDR3 loop is CAIRGGTSVTDTQYF. For the CDR3, the DNA is TGTGCCATCAGGGGCGGGACTAGCGTCACAGATACGCAGTATTTT.